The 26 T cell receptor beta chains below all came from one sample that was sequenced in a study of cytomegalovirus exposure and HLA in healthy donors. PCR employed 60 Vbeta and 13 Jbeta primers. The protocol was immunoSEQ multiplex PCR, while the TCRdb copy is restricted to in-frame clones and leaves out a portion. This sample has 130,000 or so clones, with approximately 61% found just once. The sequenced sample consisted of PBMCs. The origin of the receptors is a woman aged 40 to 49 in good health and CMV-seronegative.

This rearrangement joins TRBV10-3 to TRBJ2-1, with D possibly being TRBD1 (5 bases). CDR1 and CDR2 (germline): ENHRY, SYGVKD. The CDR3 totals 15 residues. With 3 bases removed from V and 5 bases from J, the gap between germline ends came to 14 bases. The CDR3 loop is CAISEVSGANNEQFF. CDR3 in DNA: TGTGCCATCAGTGAAGTAAGTGGGGCAAACAATGAGCAGTTCTTC.

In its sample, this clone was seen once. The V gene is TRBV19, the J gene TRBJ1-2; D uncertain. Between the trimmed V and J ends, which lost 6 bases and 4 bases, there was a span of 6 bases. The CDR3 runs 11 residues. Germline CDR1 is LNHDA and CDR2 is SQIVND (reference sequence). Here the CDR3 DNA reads TGTGCCAGTAGCCTCTCCTATGGCTACACCTTC. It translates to CASSLSYGYTF. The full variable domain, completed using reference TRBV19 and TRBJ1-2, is DGGITQSPKYLFRKEGQNVTLSCEQNLNHDAMYWYRQDPGQGLRLIYYSQIVNDFQKGDIAEGYSVSREKKESFPLTVTSAQKNPTAFYLCASSLSYGYTFGSGTRLTVV.

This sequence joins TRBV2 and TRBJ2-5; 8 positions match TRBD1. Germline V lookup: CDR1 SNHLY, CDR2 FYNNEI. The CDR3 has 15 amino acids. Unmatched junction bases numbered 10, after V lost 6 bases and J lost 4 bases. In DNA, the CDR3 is TGTGCCAGCAGGCCGAGGACAGGGAGAGGAGAGACCCAGTACTTC. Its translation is CASRPRTGRGETQYF.

The chain's CDR3 is CAISPDSSNSPLHF. CDR3 nucleotides: TGTGCCATCAGCCCAGACAGCAGTAATTCACCCCTCCACTTT. V usage is TRBV10-3 and J usage is TRBJ1-6, with D perhaps matching TRBD1 (5 bases). Germline CDR1 and CDR2: ENHRY and SYGVKD. CDR3 length equals 14 residues. V lost 6 bases and J lost 6, with 12 bases in between.

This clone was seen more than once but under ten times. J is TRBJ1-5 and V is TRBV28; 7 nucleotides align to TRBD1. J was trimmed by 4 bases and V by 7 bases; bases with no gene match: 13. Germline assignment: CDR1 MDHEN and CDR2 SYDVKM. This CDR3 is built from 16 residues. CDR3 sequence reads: CASTPFGRGFNQPQHF. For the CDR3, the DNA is TGTGCCAGCACTCCATTCGGCAGGGGGTTTAATCAGCCCCAGCATTTT.

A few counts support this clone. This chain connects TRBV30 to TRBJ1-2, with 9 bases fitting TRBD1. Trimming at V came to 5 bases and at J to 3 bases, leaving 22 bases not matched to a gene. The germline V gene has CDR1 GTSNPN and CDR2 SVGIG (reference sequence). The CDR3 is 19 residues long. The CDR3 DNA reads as TGTGCCTGGCTGAAATCGGGACAGGGAGAATCCTTATCCGACTATGGCTACACCTTC. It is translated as CAWLKSGQGESLSDYGYTF.

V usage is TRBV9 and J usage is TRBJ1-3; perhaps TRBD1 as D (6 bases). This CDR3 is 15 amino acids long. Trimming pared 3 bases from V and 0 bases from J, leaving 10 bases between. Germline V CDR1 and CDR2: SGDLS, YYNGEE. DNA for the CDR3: TGTGCCAGCAGCGCGGACAGTTCCTCTGGAAACACCATATATTTT. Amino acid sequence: CASSADSSSGNTIYF.

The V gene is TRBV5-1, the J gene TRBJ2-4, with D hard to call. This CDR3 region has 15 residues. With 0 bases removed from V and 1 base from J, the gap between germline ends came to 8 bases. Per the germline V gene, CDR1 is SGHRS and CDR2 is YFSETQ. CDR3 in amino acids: CASSLEENAKNIQYF. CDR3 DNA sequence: TGCGCCAGCAGCTTGGAGGAGAACGCCAAAAACATTCAGTACTTC.

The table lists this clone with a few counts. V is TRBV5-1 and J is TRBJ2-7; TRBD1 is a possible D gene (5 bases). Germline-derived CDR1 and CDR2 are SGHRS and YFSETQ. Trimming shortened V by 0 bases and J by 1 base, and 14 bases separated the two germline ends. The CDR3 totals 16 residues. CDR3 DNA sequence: TGCGCCAGCAGCTTGGGGGGCAGGGCCATTTCCTACGAGCAGTACTTC. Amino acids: CASSLGGRAISYEQYF.

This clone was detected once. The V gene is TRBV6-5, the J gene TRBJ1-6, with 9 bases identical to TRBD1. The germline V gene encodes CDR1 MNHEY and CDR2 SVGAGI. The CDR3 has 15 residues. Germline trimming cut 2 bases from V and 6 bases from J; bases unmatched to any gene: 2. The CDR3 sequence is CASSYGGQGNSPLHF. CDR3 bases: TGTGCCAGCAGTTACGGGGGACAGGGTAATTCACCCCTCCACTTT.

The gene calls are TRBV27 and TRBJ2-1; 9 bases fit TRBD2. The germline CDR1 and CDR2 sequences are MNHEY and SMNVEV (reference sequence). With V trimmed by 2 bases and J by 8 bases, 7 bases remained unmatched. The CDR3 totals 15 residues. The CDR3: CASSLRRAGGDEQFF. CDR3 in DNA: TGTGCCAGCAGTTTAAGGCGGGCGGGGGGGGATGAGCAGTTCTTC.

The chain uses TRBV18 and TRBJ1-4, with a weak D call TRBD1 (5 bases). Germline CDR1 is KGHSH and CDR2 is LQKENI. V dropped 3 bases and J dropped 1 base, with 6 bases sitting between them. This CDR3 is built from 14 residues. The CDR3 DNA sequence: TGTGCCAGCTCACCCCAGGGAACTAATGAAAAACTGTTTTTT. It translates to CASSPQGTNEKLFF. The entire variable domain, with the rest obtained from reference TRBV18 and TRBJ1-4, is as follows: NAGVMQNPRHLVRRRGQEARLRCSPMKGHSHVYWYRQLPEEGLKFMVYLQKENIIDESGMPKERFSAEFPKEGPSILRIQQVVRGDSAAYFCASSPQGTNEKLFFGSGTQLSVL.

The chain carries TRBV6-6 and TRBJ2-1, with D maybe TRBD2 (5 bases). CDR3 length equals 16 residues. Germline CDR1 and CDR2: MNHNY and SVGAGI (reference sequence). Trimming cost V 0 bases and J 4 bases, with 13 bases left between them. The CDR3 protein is CASSYSKGGSYNEQFF. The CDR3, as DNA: TGTGCCAGCAGTTACTCGAAGGGCGGGTCGTACAATGAGCAGTTCTTC.

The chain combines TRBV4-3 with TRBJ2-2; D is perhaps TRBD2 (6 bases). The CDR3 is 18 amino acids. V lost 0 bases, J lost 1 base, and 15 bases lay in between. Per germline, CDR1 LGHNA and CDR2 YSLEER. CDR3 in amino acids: CASSQDSSAGGNTGELFF. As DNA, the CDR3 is TGCGCCAGCAGCCAAGATTCTAGTGCCGGGGGGAACACCGGGGAGCTGTTTTTT.

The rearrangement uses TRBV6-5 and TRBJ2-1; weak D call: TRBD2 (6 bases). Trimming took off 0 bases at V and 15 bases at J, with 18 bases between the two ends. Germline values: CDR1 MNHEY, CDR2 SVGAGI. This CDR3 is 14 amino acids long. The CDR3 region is CASSYSSIGGDLFF. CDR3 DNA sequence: TGTGCCAGCAGTTACTCGAGTATCGGCGGGGACCTGTTCTTC.

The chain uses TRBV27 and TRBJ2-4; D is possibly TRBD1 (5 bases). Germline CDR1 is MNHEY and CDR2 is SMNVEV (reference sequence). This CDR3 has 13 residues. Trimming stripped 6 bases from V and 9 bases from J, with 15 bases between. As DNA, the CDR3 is TGTGCCAGCAGAAGGCCTCAGGGTGGCATTCAGTACTTC. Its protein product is CASRRPQGGIQYF.

The CDR3 region has the DNA TGTGCCAGCAGCTCCGGGACTACCCACAATGAGCAGTTCTTC. The encoded protein is CASSSGTTHNEQFF. This chain joins TRBV7-2 and TRBJ2-1; TRBD2 matches at 7 bases. From germline, CDR1 is SGHTA and CDR2 FQGNSA. The CDR3 covers 14 residues. V dropped 4 bases and J dropped 5; count of bases not matched to a gene: 5.

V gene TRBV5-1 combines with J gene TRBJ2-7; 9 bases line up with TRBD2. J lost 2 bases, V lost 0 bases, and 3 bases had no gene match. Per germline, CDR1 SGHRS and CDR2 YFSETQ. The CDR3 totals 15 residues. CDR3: CASSLEPSGTYEQYF. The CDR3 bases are TGCGCCAGCAGCTTGGAGCCTAGCGGGACCTACGAGCAGTACTTC.

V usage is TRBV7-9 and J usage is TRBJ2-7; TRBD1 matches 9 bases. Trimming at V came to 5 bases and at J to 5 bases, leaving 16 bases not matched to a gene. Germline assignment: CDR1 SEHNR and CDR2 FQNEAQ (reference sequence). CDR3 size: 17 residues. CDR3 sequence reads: CASSRTGGGFMGHEQYF. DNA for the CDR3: TGTGCCAGCAGCCGAACAGGGGGCGGGTTCATGGGGCACGAGCAGTACTTC.

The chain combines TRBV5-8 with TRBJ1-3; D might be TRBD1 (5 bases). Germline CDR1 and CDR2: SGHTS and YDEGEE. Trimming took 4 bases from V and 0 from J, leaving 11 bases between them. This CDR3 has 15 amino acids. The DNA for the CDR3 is TGTGCCAGCAGCGCCCGACAGTACTCTGGAAACACCATATATTTT. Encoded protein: CASSARQYSGNTIYF.

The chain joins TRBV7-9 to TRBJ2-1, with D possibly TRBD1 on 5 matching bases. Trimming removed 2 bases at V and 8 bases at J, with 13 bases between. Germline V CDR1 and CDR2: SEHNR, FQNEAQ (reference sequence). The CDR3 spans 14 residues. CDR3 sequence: CASSLSPQDDEQFF. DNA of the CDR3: TGTGCCAGCAGCTTATCTCCACAGGATGATGAGCAGTTCTTC. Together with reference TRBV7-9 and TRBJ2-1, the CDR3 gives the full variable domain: DTGVSQNPRHKITKRGQNVTFRCDPISEHNRLYWYRQTLGQGPEFLTYFQNEAQLEKSRLLSDRFSAERPKGSFSTLEIQRTEQGDSAMYLCASSLSPQDDEQFFGPGTRLTVL.

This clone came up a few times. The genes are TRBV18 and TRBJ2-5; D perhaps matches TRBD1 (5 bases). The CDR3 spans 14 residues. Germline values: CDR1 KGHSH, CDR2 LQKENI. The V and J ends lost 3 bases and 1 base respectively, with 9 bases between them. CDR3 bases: TGTGCCAGCTCACCCATGACAGTCCAAGAGACCCAGTACTTC. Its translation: CASSPMTVQETQYF.

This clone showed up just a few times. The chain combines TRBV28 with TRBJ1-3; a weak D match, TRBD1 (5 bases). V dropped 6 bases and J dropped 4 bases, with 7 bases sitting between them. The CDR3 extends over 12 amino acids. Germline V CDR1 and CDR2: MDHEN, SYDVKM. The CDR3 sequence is CASSSGGNTIYF. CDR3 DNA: TGTGCCAGCAGCTCAGGGGGAAACACCATATATTTT. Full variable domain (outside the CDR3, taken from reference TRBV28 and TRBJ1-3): DVKVTQSSRYLVKRTGEKVFLECVQDMDHENMFWYRQDPGLGLRLIYFSYDVKMKEKGDIPEGYSVSREKKERFSLILESASTNQTSMYLCASSSGGNTIYFGEGSWLTVV.

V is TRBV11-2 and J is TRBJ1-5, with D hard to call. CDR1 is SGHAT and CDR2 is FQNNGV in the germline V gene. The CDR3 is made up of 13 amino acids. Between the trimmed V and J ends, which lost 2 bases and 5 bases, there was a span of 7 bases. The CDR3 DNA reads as TGTGCCAGCAGCTTACAGGCAGATCAGCCCCAGCATTTT. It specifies CASSLQADQPQHF.

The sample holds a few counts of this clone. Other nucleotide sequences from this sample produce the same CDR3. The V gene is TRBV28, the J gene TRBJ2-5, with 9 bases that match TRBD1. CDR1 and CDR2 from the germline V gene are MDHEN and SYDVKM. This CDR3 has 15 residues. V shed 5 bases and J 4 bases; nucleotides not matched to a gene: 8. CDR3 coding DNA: TGTGCCAGCAGTCGACGACAGGGGGGAGGAGAGACCCAGTACTTC. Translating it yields CASSRRQGGGETQYF.

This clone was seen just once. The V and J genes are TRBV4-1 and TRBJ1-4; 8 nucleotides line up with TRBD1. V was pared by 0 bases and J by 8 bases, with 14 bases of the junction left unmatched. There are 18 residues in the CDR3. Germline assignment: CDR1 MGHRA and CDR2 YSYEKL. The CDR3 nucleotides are TGCGCCAGCAGCCAAGAGCGCCTTACAGGGGGACGTGGGGAAAAACTGTTTTTT. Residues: CASSQERLTGGRGEKLFF.